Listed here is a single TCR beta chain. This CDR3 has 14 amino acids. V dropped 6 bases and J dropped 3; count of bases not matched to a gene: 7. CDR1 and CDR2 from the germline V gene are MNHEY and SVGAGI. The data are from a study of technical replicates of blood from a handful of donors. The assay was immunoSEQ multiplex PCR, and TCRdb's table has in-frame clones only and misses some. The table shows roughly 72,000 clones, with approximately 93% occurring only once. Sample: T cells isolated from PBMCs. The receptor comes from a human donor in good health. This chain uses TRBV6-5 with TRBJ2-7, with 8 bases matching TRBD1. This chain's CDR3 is CASRPPGQVYEQYF. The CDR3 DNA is TGTGCCAGCAGACCACCGGGACAGGTCTACGAGCAGTACTTC.